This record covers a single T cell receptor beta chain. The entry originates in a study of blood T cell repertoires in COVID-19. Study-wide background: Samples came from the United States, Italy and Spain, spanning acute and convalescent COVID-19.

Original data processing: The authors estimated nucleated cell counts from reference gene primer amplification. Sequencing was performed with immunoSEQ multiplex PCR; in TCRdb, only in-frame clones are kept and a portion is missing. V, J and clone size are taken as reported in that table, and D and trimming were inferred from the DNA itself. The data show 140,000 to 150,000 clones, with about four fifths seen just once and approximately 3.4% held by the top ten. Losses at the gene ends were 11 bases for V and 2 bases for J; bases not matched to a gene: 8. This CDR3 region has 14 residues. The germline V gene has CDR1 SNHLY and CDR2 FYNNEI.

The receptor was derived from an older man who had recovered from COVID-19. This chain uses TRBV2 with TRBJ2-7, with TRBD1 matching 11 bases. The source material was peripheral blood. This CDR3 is CACRTGQGAYEQYF. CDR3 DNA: TGTGCCTGTCGAACGGGACAGGGGGCCTACGAGCAGTACTTC. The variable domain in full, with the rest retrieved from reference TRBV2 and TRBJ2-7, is EPEVTQTPSHQVTQMGQEVILRCVPISNHLYFYWYRQILGQKVEFLVSFYNNEISEKSEIFDDQFSVERPDGSNFTLKIRSTKLEDSAMYFCACRTGQGAYEQYFGPGTRLTVT.